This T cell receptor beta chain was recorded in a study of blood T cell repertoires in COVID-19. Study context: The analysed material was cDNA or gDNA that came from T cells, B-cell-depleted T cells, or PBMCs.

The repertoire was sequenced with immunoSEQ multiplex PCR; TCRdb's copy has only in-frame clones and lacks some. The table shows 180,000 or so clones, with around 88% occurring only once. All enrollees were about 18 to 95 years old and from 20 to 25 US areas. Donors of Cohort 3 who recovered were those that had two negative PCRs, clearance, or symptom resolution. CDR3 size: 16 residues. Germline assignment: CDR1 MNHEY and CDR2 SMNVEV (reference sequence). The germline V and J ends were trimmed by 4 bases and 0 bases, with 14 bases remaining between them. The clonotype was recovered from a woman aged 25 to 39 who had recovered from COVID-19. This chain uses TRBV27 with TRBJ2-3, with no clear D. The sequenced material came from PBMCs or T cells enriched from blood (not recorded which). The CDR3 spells CASSSRRLTSTDTQYF. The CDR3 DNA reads TGTGCCAGCAGTTCCCGCCGACTCACTAGCACAGATACGCAGTATTTT.